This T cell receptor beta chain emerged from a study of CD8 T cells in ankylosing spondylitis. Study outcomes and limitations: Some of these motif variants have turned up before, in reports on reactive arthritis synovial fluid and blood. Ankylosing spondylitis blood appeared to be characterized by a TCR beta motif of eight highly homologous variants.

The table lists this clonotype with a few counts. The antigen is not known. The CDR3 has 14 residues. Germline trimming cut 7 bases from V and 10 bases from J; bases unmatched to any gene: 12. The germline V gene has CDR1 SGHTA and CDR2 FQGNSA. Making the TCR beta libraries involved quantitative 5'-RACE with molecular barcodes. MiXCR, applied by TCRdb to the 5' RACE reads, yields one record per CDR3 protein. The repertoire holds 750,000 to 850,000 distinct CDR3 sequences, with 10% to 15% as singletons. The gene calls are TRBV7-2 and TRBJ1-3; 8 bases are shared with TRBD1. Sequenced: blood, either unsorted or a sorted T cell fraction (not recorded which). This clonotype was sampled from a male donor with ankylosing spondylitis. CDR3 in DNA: TGTGCCAGCAACTATGAAGGGACAGGCGATACCATATATTTT. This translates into CASNYEGTGDTIYF.